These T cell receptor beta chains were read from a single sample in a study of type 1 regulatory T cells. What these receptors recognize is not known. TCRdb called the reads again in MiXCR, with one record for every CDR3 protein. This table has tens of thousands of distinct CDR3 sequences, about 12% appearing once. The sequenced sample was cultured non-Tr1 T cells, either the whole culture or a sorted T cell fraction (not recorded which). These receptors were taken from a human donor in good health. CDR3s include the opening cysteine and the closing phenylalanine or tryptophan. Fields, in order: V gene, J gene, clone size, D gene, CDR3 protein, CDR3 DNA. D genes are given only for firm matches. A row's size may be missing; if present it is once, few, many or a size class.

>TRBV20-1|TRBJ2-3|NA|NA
CSATLDPDTQYF
TGCAGTGCAACACTAGACCCAGATACGCAGTATTTT
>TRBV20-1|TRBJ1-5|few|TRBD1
CSASRTGFPLEQPQHF
TGCAGTGCGTCCAGGACAGGGTTCCCCTTAGAGCAGCCCCAGCATTTT
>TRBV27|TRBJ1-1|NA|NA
CASSLSLALNTEAFF
TGTGCCAGCAGTTTATCATTGGCTTTGAACACTGAAGCTTTCTTT
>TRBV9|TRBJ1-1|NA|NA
CASGDLNTEAFF
TGTGCCAGCGGTGATCTGAACACTGAAGCTTTCTTT
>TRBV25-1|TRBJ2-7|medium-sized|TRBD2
CASRASGGPYEQYF
TGTGCCAGCAGGGCCTCGGGGGGGCCCTACGAGCAGTACTTC
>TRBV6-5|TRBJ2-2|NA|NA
CASRGPRDTGELFF
TGTGCCAGCAGAGGACCAAGGGACACCGGGGAGCTGTTTTTT
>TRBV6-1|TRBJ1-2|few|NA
CASSEDGNYGYTF
TGTGCCAGCAGCGAGGACGGTAACTATGGCTACACCTTC
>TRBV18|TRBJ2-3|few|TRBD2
CASSPLTSGTDTQYF
TGTGCCAGCTCACCACTGACTAGCGGCACAGATACGCAGTATTTT
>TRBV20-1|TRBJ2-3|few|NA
CSARDPQGTDTQYF
TGCAGTGCTCGGGACCCCCAGGGCACAGATACGCAGTATTTT
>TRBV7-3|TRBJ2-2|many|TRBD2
CASSAGGDTGELFF
TGTGCCAGCAGCGCCGGGGGGGACACCGGGGAGCTGTTTTTT
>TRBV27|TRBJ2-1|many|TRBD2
CASSPRLAGGPYNEQFF
TGTGCCAGCAGTCCCCGACTAGCGGGAGGCCCCTACAATGAGCAGTTCTTC
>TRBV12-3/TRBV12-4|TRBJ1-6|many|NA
CASSPSGLANSPLHF
TGTGCCAGCAGTCCCTCAGGGTTAGCGAATTCACCCCTCCACTTT
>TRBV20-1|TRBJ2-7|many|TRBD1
CSALRQGVLDEQYF
TGCAGTGCACTGCGACAGGGCGTCCTAGACGAGCAGTACTTC
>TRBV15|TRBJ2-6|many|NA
CATLPPGANVLTF
TGTGCCACCCTTCCTCCTGGGGCCAACGTCCTGACTTTC
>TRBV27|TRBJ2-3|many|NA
CASSPTRWHTDTQYF
TGTGCCAGCAGCCCGACTAGGTGGCACACAGATACGCAGTATTTT
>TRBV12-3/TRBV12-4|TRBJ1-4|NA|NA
CASSLREGEKLFF
TGTGCCAGCAGCTTGCGGGAGGGAGAAAAACTGTTTTTT
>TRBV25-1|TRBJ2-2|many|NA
CASSGTEVNTGELFF
TGTGCCAGCTCAGGGACCGAAGTAAATACCGGGGAGCTGTTTTTT
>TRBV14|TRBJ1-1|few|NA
CASSQTWTEAFF
TGTGCCAGCAGCCAAACTTGGACCGAAGCTTTCTTT
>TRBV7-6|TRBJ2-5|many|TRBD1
CASSWDRAETQYF
TGTGCCAGCAGCTGGGACAGGGCGGAGACCCAGTACTTC
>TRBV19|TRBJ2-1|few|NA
CASSMYNNEQFF
TGTGCCAGTAGTATGTACAACAATGAGCAGTTCTTC
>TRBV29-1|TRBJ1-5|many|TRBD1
CSVGQGLQPQHF
TGCAGCGTTGGACAGGGACTTCAGCCCCAGCATTTT
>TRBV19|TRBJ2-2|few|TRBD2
CASSIPPRGGGELFF
TGTGCCAGTAGTATACCACCGCGGGGGGGCGGGGAGCTGTTTTTT
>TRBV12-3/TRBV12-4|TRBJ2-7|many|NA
CASSFGSWRYEQYF
TGTGCCAGCAGTTTTGGGAGTTGGCGGTACGAGCAGTACTTC
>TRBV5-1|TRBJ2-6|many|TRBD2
CASSWSGGSNSGANVLTF
TGCGCCAGCAGCTGGAGCGGGGGGTCTAATTCCGGGGCCAACGTCCTGACTTTC
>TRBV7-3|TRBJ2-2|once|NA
CASSPGLPTGELFF
TGTGCCAGCAGTCCGGGACTGCCGACCGGGGAGCTGTTTTTT
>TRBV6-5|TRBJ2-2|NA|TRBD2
CASRGLVAGELFF
TGTGCCAGCAGAGGACTAGTAGCCGGGGAGCTGTTTTTT
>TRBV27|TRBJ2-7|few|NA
CASRLTQAYEQYF
TGTGCCAGCAGGCTTACCCAGGCCTACGAGCAGTACTTC
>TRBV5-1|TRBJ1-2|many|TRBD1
CASSLSGQGNGYTF
TGCGCCAGCAGCTTGTCGGGACAGGGGAATGGCTACACCTTC
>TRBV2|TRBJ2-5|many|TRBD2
CASSRGLAGETQYF
TGTGCCAGCAGTCGGGGTCTAGCGGGCGAGACCCAGTACTTC
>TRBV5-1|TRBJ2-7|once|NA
CASSLEYGPEQYF
TGCGCCAGCAGCTTGGAGTATGGCCCCGAGCAGTACTTC
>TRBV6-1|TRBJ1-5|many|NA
CASSVDSPAVRPQHF
TGTGCCAGCAGTGTAGACAGCCCGGCAGTGCGGCCCCAGCATTTT